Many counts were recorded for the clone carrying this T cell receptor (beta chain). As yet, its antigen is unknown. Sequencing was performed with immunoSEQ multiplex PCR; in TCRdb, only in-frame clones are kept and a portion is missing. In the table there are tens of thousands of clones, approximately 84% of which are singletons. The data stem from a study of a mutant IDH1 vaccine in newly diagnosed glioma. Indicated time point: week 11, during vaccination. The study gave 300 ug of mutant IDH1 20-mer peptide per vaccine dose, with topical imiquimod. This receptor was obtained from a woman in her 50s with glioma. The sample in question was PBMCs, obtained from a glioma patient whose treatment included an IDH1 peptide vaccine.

This CDR3 is CASSDGTSTGELFF. CDR3 bases: TGTGCCAGCAGTGACGGGACTAGCACCGGGGAGCTGTTTTTT. The chain joins TRBV6-4 to TRBJ2-2, with TRBD2 matching 8 bases. The CDR3 extends over 14 amino acids. Germline V gene sequence: CDR1 MRHNA, CDR2 SNTAGT. Trimming cost V 2 bases and J 4 bases; bases outside gene matches: 0.